This TCR beta chain was recovered during a study of vaccination and CD4 T cells after COVID-19. In the study overall: The makeup of the convalescents was six males and four females, two of them Hispanic. Overlapping spike peptides from SARS-CoV-2, HCoV-NL63, HCoV-OC43 and HCoV-229E served to stimulate the cells. The study drew post-COVID samples a median around 100 days after diagnosis (range 35 to 161).

The assay that was used to sequence DNA from cultured CD4+ T cells was the Oncomine TCR Beta short-read assay. One entry per CDR3 protein, called by TCRdb with MiXCR from the PCR reads. This table holds some 24,000 distinct CDR3 sequences, less than 40% found once. This CDR3 is built from 19 residues. A note on this clonotype: The antigen is unknown.

Time point indicated: late sampling 161 to 241 days after vaccination in three convalescent patients. Treatment given: approximately nine-day PBMC culture with coronavirus spike peptide pools or control peptides (ViraFEST assay). Using peptide pools, antigen-specific T cells were expanded in ViraFEST before TCRs were sequenced. The chain combines TRBV21-1 with TRBJ2-5; the D call in the table, TRBD1, was not verified against the DNA. TRBV21-1 is labeled a pseudogene. Material: CD4+ T cells from blood, cultured in vitro, obtained about 7 months after SARS-CoV-2 vaccination. The TCR sequence derives from a human donor who had recovered from COVID-19. The CDR3 loop reads CASSNSKRRDRRGEETQYF. CDR3 DNA: TGTGCCAGCAGCAATAGTAAGAGGAGGGACAGGCGGGGAGAGGAGACCCAGTACTTC.